In its sample, the clone carrying this T cell receptor beta chain was seen many times. Its matching antigen is unknown. This specimen belongs to a study of CD8+ T cells in alopecia areata. Study in general: The protocol delivered tofacitinib for 6 to 18 months, then withdrew it for 6 months.

CDR1 LNHDA and CDR2 SQIVND come from the germline V gene (reference sequence). This CDR3 has 13 amino acids. After removal of 10 bases from V and 5 bases from J, the junction contained 4 bases not matched to a gene. Following extraction, RNA underwent reverse transcription to cDNA, which served as the sequencing template. Clones were read by immunoSEQ multiplex PCR, and TCRdb kept only the in-frame ones, dropping some. The sample yields about 150,000 clones, approximately 50% seen once. Findings and caveats of the study: Although TCR sharing was seen in mice, sharing across patients was less clear, possibly for HLA-related reasons. Greater clonality was observed in lesional scalp samples, especially alopecia totalis/universalis, versus normal scalp.

The clonotype originates from a human donor with alopecia areata. The sequenced sample consisted of CD4+ T cells sorted from blood. The V and J genes are TRBV19 and TRBJ2-2, with TRBD1 matching 10 bases. The CDR3 sequence is CATPDRGTGELFF. The CDR3 DNA sequence: TGTGCCACCCCGGACAGGGGGACCGGGGAGCTGTTTTTT.